The present T cell receptor (beta chain) was sequenced within a study of T-cell memory formation after mild COVID-19. TCRdb ran MiXCR on the 5' RACE reads and lists one entry per CDR3 protein. This table has under 350,000 distinct CDR3 sequences, 15% to 20% appearing once. The CDR3 extends over 15 amino acids. Trimming cost V 5 bases and J 4 bases; bases outside gene matches: 7. CDR1 and CDR2 (germline): SGHTA, FQGNSA. The clonotype comes from a man aged 18 to 30 who had mild COVID-19 (a few samples of this study predate the infection). Cell type and time point are not known. This rearrangement joins TRBV7-2 to TRBJ1-3; TRBD1 matches at 8 bases. Material: PBMCs or a T cell subset sorted from them (not recorded which). CDR3 DNA: TGTGCCAGCAGCCTGACAGGGGAGTCCGGAAACACCATATATTTT. It specifies CASSLTGESGNTIYF.